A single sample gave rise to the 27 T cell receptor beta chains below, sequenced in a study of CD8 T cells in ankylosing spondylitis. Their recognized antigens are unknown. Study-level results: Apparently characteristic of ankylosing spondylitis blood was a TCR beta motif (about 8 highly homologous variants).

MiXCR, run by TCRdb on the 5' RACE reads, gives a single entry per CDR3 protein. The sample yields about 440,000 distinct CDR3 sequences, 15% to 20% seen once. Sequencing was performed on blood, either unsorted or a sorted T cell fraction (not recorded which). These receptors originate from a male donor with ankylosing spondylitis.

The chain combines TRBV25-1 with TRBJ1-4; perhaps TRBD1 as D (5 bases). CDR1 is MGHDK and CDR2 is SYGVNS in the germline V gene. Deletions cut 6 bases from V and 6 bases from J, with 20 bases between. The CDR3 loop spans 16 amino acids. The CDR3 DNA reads TGTGCCAGCAGCTCCGGGAGGTCGGGGCGGTATGAAAAACTGTTTTTT. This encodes CASSSGRSGRYEKLFF.

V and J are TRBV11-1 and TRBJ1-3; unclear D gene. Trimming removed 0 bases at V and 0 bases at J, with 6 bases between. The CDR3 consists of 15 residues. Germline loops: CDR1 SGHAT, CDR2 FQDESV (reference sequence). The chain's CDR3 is CASSLAAYSGNTIYF. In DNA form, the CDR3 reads TGTGCCAGCAGCTTAGCGGCTTACTCTGGAAACACCATATATTTT.

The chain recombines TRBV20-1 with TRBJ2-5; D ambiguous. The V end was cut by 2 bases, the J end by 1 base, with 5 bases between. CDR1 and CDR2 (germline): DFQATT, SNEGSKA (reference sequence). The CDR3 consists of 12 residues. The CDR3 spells CSARTPQETQYF. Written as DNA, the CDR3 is TGCAGTGCTAGAACCCCCCAAGAGACCCAGTACTTC.

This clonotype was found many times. The CDR3 nucleotides are TGTGCCAGCAGCCCATCTAATCAGCCCCAGCATTTT. This encodes CASSPSNQPQHF. The rearrangement links TRBV12-3 or TRBV12-4 to TRBJ1-5; D not certain. Trimming took 6 bases from V and 4 from J, leaving 7 bases between them. This CDR3 comprises 12 residues.

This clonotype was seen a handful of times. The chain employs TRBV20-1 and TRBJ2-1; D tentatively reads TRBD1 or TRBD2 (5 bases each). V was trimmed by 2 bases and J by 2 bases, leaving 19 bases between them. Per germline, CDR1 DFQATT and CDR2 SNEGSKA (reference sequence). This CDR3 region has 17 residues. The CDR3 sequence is CSARTPGTFTTYNEQFF. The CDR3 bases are TGCAGTGCTAGAACTCCTGGGACCTTCACAACCTACAATGAGCAGTTCTTC.

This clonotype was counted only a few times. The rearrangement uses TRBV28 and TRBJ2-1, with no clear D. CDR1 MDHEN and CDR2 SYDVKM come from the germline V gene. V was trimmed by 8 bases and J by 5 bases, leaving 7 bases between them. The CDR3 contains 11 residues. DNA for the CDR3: TGTGCCAGCGACCAAAACAATGAGCAGTTCTTC. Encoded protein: CASDQNNEQFF.

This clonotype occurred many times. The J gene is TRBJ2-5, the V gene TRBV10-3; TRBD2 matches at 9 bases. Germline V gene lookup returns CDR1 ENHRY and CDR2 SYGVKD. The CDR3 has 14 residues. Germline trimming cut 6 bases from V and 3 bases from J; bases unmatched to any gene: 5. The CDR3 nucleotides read TGTGCCATCAGAGATAGCGGGAGCGAAGAGACCCAGTACTTC. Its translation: CAIRDSGSEETQYF.

DNA of the CDR3: TGCGCCAGCAGCTTGGCGTCGCCTAGCGGGGGTGAGACCCAGTACTTC. This codes for CASSLASPSGGETQYF. The V gene is TRBV5-1, the J gene TRBJ2-5, with TRBD2 matching 10 bases. The CDR3 sequence is 16 residues long. Losses at the gene ends were 0 bases for V and 5 bases for J; bases not matched to a gene: 7. The germline V gene encodes CDR1 SGHRS and CDR2 YFSETQ.

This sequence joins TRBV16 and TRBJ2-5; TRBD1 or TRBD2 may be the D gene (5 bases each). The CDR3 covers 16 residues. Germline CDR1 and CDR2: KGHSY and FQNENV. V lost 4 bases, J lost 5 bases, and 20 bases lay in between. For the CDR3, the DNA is TGTGCCAGCAGCCGGGGCCGGGACCCCGCCTCGGAGACCCAGTACTTC. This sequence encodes CASSRGRDPASETQYF. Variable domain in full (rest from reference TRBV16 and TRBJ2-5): GEEVAQTPKHLVRGEGQKAKLYCAPIKGHSYVFWYQQVLKNEFKFLISFQNENVFDETGMPKERFSAKCLPNSPCSLEIQATKLEDSAVYFCASSRGRDPASETQYFGPGTRLLVL.

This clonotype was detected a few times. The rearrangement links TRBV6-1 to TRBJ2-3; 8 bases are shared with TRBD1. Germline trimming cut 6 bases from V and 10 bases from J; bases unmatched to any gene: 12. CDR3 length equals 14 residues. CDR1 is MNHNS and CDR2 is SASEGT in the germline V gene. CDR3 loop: CASSERQGPFPQYF. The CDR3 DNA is TGTGCCAGCAGCGAAAGACAGGGGCCCTTTCCGCAGTATTTT.

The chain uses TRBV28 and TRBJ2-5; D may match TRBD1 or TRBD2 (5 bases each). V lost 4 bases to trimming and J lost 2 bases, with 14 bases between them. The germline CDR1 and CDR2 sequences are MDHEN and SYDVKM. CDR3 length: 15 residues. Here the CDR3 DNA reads TGTGCCAGCAGTTCTTATGGGGGTGGGCAAGAGACCCAGTACTTC. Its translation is CASSSYGGGQETQYF.

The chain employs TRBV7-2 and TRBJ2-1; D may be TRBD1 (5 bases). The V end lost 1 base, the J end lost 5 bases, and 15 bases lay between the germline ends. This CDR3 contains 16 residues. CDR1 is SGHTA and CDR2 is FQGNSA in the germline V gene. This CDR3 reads CASSLDRPRANNEQFF. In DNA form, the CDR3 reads TGTGCCAGCAGCTTAGACAGGCCCAGGGCAAACAATGAGCAGTTCTTC.

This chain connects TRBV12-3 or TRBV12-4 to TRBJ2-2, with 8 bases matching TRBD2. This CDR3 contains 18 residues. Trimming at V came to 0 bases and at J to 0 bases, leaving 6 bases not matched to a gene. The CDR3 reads CASSLARRGLANTGELFF. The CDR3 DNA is TGTGCCAGCAGTTTAGCGCGTCGGGGACTAGCGAACACCGGGGAGCTGTTTTTT.

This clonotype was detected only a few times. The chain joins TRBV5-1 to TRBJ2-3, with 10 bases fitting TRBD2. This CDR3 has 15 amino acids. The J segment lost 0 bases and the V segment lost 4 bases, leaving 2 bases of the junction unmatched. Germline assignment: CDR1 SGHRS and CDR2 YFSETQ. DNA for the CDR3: TGCGCCAGCAGCCATAGCGGGGGGAGCACAGATACGCAGTATTTT. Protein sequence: CASSHSGGSTDTQYF.

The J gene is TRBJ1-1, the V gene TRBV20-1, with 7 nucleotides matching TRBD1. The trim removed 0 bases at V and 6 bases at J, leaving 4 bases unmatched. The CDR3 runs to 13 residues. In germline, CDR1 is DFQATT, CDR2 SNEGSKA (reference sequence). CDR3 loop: CSARDQGTAEAFF. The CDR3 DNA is TGCAGTGCTAGAGATCAAGGGACAGCTGAAGCTTTCTTT.

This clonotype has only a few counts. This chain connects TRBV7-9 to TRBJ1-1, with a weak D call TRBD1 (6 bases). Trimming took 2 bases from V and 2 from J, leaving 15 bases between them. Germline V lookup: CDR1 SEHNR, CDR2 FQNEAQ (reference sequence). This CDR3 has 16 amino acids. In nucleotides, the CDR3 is TGTGCCAGCAGCTTATTTCGGGGGGCGAGAAACACTGAAGCTTTCTTT. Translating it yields CASSLFRGARNTEAFF.

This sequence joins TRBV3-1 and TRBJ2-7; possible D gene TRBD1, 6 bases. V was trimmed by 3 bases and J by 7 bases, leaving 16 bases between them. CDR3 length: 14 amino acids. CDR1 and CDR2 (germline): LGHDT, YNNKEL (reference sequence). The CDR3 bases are TGTGCCAGCAGCCATGGCAGGGGTGTGCTAGAGCAGTACTTC. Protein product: CASSHGRGVLEQYF.

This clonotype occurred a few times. CDR3 residues: CASNGLQETQYF. For the CDR3, the DNA is TGTGCCAGCAACGGCCTACAAGAGACCCAGTACTTC. The rearrangement uses TRBV28 and TRBJ2-5; D gene uncertain. The CDR3 sequence is 12 residues long. Trimming cost V 7 bases and J 2 bases, with 8 bases left between them. Germline assignment: CDR1 MDHEN and CDR2 SYDVKM.

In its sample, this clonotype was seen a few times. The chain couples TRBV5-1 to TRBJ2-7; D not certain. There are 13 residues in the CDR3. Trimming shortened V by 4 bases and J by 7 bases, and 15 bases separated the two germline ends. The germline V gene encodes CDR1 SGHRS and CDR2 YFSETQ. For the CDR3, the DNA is TGCGCCAGCAGCCCGTCAAACTCACCTGAGCAGTACTTC. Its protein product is CASSPSNSPEQYF.

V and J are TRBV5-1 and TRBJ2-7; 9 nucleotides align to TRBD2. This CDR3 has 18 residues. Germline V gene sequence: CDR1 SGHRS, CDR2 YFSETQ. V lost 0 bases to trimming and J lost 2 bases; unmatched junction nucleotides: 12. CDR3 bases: TGCGCCAGCAGCTTGGATGTTAGCGGGAGCCAATGGACCTACGAGCAGTACTTC. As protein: CASSLDVSGSQWTYEQYF. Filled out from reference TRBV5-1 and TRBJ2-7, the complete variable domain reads KAGVTQTPRYLIKTRGQQVTLSCSPISGHRSVSWYQQTPGQGLQFLFEYFSETQRNKGNFPGRFSGRQFSNSRSEMNVSTLELGDSALYLCASSLDVSGSQWTYEQYFGPGTRLTVT.

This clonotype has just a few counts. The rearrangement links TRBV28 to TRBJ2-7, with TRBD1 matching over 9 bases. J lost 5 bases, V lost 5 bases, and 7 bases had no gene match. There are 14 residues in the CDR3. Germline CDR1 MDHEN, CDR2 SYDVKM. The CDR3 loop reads CASSRRDRDHEQYF. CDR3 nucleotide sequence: TGTGCCAGCAGTCGCCGGGACAGGGACCACGAGCAGTACTTC.

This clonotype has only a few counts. For the CDR3, the DNA is TGTGCCATCAGTGAGCGCGGGACAGTTGGGTCACCCCTCCACTTT. This codes for CAISERGTVGSPLHF. The chain employs TRBV10-3 and TRBJ1-6; 7 bases align to TRBD1. This CDR3 contains 15 residues. V lost 2 bases to trimming and J lost 10 bases; unmatched junction nucleotides: 8. Germline CDR1 and CDR2: ENHRY and SYGVKD.

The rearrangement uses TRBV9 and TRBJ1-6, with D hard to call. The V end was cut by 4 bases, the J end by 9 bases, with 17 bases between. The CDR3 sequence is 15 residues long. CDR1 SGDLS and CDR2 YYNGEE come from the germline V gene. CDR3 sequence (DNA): TGTGCCAGCAGCCCCGACGGGAAGGCGAGTTCACCCCTCCACTTT. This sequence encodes CASSPDGKASSPLHF.

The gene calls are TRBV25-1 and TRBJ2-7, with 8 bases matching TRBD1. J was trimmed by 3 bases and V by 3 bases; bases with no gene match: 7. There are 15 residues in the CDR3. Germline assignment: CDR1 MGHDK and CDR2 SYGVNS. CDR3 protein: CASSEDREKLYEQYF. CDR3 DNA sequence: TGTGCCAGCAGTGAGGACAGGGAAAAGCTCTACGAGCAGTACTTC.

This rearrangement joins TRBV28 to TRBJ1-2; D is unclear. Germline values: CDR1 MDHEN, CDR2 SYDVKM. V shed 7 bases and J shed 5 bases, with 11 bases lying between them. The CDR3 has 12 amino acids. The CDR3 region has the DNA TGTGCCAGCACCCGAGGGATGTATGGCTACACCTTC. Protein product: CASTRGMYGYTF.

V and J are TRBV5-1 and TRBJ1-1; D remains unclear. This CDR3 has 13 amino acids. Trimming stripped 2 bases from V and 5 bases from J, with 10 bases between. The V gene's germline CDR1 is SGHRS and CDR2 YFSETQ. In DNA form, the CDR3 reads TGCGCCAGCAGCTTATCACGGGTGACTGAAGCTTTCTTT. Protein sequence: CASSLSRVTEAFF.

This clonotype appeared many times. The CDR3 coding sequence is TGTGCCAGCAGTTACGGGAATTCACCCCTCCACTTT. It is translated as CASSYGNSPLHF. This chain uses TRBV6-5 with TRBJ1-6; no clear D. This CDR3 has 12 residues. V gave up 2 bases and J gave up 7 bases, with 3 bases separating them. Germline V gene data show CDR1 as MNHEY and CDR2 as SVGAGI.